This TCR beta chain was observed in a study of OX40 agonist ivuxolimab in advanced cancers. About the study: The drug used for patients, ivuxolimab, was an agonistic anti-OX40 (CD134) antibody. Study-wide findings and caveats: Low normalized T-cell clonal expansion was also seen in some nonresponders. Within 6 weeks, CD4+ and CD8+ blood T cells expanded clonally at 0.1 to 3.0 mg/kg.

Blood sampling took place at baseline, cycle 4 day 1, and cycle 7 day 1. Concerning this clone itself: Its antigen is unknown.

Between the trimmed V and J ends, which lost 2 bases and 0 bases, there was a span of 10 bases. Germline CDR1 MDHEN, CDR2 SYDVKM. The CDR3 covers 15 residues. TCRdb's table, derived via immunoSEQ multiplex PCR, lists solely in-frame clones and lacks some. The sample consists of over 60,000 clones, 88% of them appearing once. V and J are TRBV28 and TRBJ1-1; D gene uncertain. The starting material was CD4+ or CD8+ T cells sorted from blood, obtained in a trial of the OX40 agonist ivuxolimab. The sequence was collected from an adult with an advanced solid tumor such as melanoma, head and neck, liver or kidney cancer. CDR3 protein: CASSLGSFMNTEAFF. The CDR3 DNA follows: TGTGCCAGCAGTTTAGGAAGTTTTATGAACACTGAAGCTTTCTTT.